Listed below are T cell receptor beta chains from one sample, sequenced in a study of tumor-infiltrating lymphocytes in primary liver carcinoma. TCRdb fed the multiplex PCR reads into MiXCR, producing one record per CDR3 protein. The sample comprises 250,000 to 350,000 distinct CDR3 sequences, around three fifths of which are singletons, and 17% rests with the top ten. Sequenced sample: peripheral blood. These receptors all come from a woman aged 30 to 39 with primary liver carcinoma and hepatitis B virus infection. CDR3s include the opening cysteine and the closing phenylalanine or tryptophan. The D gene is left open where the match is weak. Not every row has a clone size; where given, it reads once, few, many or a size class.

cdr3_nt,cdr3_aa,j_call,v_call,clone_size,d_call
TGTGCCAGCAGCCGTATCCTCGTAACGGGAAGAGGCACAGATACGCAGTATTTT,CASSRILVTGRGTDTQYF,TRBJ2-3,TRBV4-1,-,-
TGTGCCGCCGGCGGACACTCCTACGAGCAGTACTTC,CAAGGHSYEQYF,TRBJ2-7,TRBV25-1,-,-
TGTGCCAGCAGGGCTCCGGGCTTTAATTCACCCCTCCACTTT,CASRAPGFNSPLHF,TRBJ1-6,TRBV6-1,-,-
TGTGCCAGCAGTTTAGACCGCGGAGAGACCCAGTACTTC,CASSLDRGETQYF,TRBJ2-5,TRBV12-3/TRBV12-4,many,-
TGTGCCAGCGGACTCACTAAGGACTTAACCGGGGAGCTGTTGTTT,CASGLTKDLTGELLF,TRBJ2-2,TRBV11-2,once,-
TGTGCCATCAGTCACAACTACGAGCAGTACTTC,CAISHNYEQYF,TRBJ2-7,TRBV12-3/TRBV12-4,-,-
TGTGCCAGTAGTTCACGGACAGGCGTAGGGACCCAGTACTTC,CASSSRTGVGTQYF,TRBJ2-5,TRBV28,-,TRBD1
TGTGCCAGCAGTTTAGGGTGCAGGACCTACGACGAGCAGTACTTC,CASSLGCRTYDEQYF,TRBJ2-7,TRBV11-2,-,-
TGTGCCAGCAGTTACTCCGGCGGAAAAACCTACGAGCAGTACTTC,CASSYSGGKTYEQYF,TRBJ2-7,TRBV6-2/TRBV6-3,many,-
TGTGCCAGCAGCTCCTCGGTCCCCTCTTATCAGCCCCATCATTTT,CASSSSVPSYQPHHF,TRBJ1-5,TRBV6-5,-,-
TGTGCCAGCAGCGTCCCCCATGACGGCGTCCAGTACTTC,CASSVPHDGVQYF,TRBJ2-5,TRBV9,-,-
TGCGCCAGCAGCCTCCTGAGAGGGACAGGGGGTAAAGGGTATGGCTACACCTTC,CASSLLRGTGGKGYGYTF,TRBJ1-2,TRBV4-1,-,TRBD1
TGTGCCAGCAGTTTGGGACAGGGAGTAGATACGCAGTATTTT,CASSLGQGVDTQYF,TRBJ2-3,TRBV12-3/TRBV12-4,-,TRBD1
TGTGCCAGCAGTTTTAGGACAGGGGGCGGAAGCAATCAGCCCCAGCATTTT,CASSFRTGGGSNQPQHF,TRBJ1-5,TRBV12-3/TRBV12-4,-,TRBD1
TGCAGCGTTGAGCCGGGCTACACTGAAGCTTTCTTT,CSVEPGYTEAFF,TRBJ1-1,TRBV29-1,many,-
TGTGCCAGCAGTAGGACCTTCTATGGCTACACCTTC,CASSRTFYGYTF,TRBJ1-2,TRBV28,-,-
TGTGCCTGGAGCCTGAGTCGGGATCAGCCCCAGCATTTT,CAWSLSRDQPQHF,TRBJ1-5,TRBV30,many,-
TGTGCCAGCAGTGAATGGGTTGATAACTCCTACGAGCAGTACTTC,CASSEWVDNSYEQYF,TRBJ2-7,TRBV6-1,-,-
TGTGCCAGCAGTAGCGGGACAGGCCTTCAGCCCCAGCATTTT,CASSSGTGLQPQHF,TRBJ1-5,TRBV6-2/TRBV6-3,-,TRBD1
TGTGCCTGGAGTGGGGGGTCTAGCGGGAGCACAGATACGCAGCATTTT,CAWSGGSSGSTDTQHF,TRBJ1-5,TRBV30,-,-
TGTGCCAGCATGTGGGCATCGTACCAAGAGACCCAGTACTTC,CASMWASYQETQYF,TRBJ2-5,TRBV2,-,-
TGTGCCAGCAGATCAGGGGGCTTCGGCACAGATACGCAGTATTTT,CASRSGGFGTDTQYF,TRBJ2-3,TRBV28,-,TRBD1
TGTGCCAGCAGCTTGGGACTGATCTCTGGGGCCAACGTCCTGACTTTC,CASSLGLISGANVLTF,TRBJ2-6,TRBV5-6,few,-
TGTGCCAGCAGTTACTCGGGGGGCGGGACCGGGGAGCTGTTTTTT,CASSYSGGGTGELFF,TRBJ2-2,TRBV6-6,-,-
TGTGCCAGCAGCCCCGGGAATTACGAGCAGTACTTC,CASSPGNYEQYF,TRBJ2-7,TRBV7-8,-,-
TGTGCCAGCAGCCCGGGTTTGGGGACCCCACACGCACACAATGAGCAGTTCTTC,CASSPGLGTPHAHNEQFF,TRBJ2-1,TRBV5-5,-,-
TGTGCCAGCAGCTTCACTAGCGGGGCCTACCAAGAGACCCAGTACTTC,CASSFTSGAYQETQYF,TRBJ2-5,TRBV5-6,-,TRBD2
TGTGCCTGGATAAATCAGGATGGCTACACCTTC,CAWINQDGYTF,TRBJ1-2,TRBV30,-,-
TGTGCCAGCAGCTTAGCCCAGCGGATTCATCCCTACAATGAGCAATTCTTC,CASSLAQRIHPYNEQFF,TRBJ2-1,TRBV11-2,once,-
TGTGCCTGCAGCCAAGGCCCAGGCTCAGATACGCAGTATTTT,CACSQGPGSDTQYF,TRBJ2-3,TRBV4-3,-,-
TGTGCCAGCAGCTATAGCGGGGGAGACTACAATGAGCAGTTCTTC,CASSYSGGDYNEQFF,TRBJ2-1,TRBV11-3,many,TRBD2
TGTGTCACCAGTGACCAGACAGGGAGCTCCTACAATGAGCAGTTCTTC,CVTSDQTGSSYNEQFF,TRBJ2-1,TRBV24-1,-,TRBD1
TGTGCCAGCAGCCCTAGACCGCGGACGTACACCGGGGAGCTGTTTTTT,CASSPRPRTYTGELFF,TRBJ2-2,TRBV11-2,-,-
TGCGCCTCTAATTCGGGACTAGCGGGACACGAGCAGTACTTC,CASNSGLAGHEQYF,TRBJ2-7,TRBV10-2,many,TRBD2
TGCGCCAGCAGTATTGGGACAGGCTCACCCCTCCACTTT,CASSIGTGSPLHF,TRBJ1-6,TRBV10-1,-,TRBD1
TGTGCCAGCAGGCCATATCGGTCCCTTCACCCCCAGCATTTT,CASRPYRSLHPQHF,TRBJ1-5,TRBV7-9,-,-